Presented here are 32 T cell receptor beta chains from one specimen sequenced in a study of human T cells and chemical hapten exposure. MiXCR was run by TCRdb on the RACE reads, yielding one entry per CDR3 protein. The sample carries around 330,000 distinct CDR3 sequences, 5.5% recorded once. The time point here: pre-sensitization, week 0. Described treatment: therapeutic diphenylcyclopropenone sensitization with weekly scalp DPC. The sequences come from whole blood, collected in connection with sensitization to the hapten diphenylcyclopropenone (DPC). These receptors all come from a woman aged 18-29 years with alopecia areata. Some clones in this sample may be carry-over from other donors' samples.

With respect to this clonotype: This may stem from a read error, because a much larger clone lies one nucleotide away. The rearrangement joins TRBV29-1 to TRBJ2-3; 12 nucleotides align to TRBD2. The CDR3 runs 14 residues. Germline values: CDR1 SQVTM, CDR2 ANQGSEA. CDR3 nucleotides: TGCAGCGTTGAAGACGCTAGCGGGGGGGATACGGAGTATTTT. Translation: CSVEDASGGDTEYF.

This clonotype was recorded only once. The chain links TRBV5-4 to TRBJ2-3; no firm D call. V shed 5 bases and J shed 5 bases, with 9 bases lying between them. Germline CDR1 reads SGHNT; CDR2 reads YYREEE (reference sequence). The CDR3 totals 12 residues. The DNA for the CDR3 is TGTGCCAGCAGAAAAGCTGGAGATACGCAGTATTTT. This gives the protein CASRKAGDTQYF. Looking up the rest from reference TRBV5-4 and TRBJ2-3 gives the full variable domain: ETGVTQSPTHLIKTRGQQVTLRCSSQSGHNTVSWYQQALGQGPQFIFQYYREEENGRGNFPPRFSGLQFPNYSSELNVNALELDDSALYLCASRKAGDTQYFGPGTRLTVL.

This clonotype was counted many times. This chain links TRBV2 with TRBJ2-4; 7 nucleotides agree with TRBD1. The germline V gene encodes CDR1 SNHLY and CDR2 FYNNEI. The CDR3 runs to 13 residues. V was pared by 6 bases and J by 5 bases, with 4 bases of the junction left unmatched. The CDR3 sequence: CASSTGQENIQYF. The CDR3 nucleotides are TGTGCCAGCAGCACCGGACAGGAAAACATTCAGTACTTC.

This clonotype was counted only a few times. The genes are TRBV5-1 and TRBJ1-6, with D hard to call. Germline CDR1 SGHRS, CDR2 YFSETQ. The CDR3 length is 18 residues. Between the trimmed V and J ends, which lost 1 base and 8 bases, there was a span of 22 bases. In nucleotides, the CDR3 is TGCGCCAGCAGCTTGTCGGTCGCGCCCAAGACTACACATTCACCCCTCCACTTT. Translation: CASSLSVAPKTTHSPLHF.

This clonotype was seen a handful of times. The rearrangement joins TRBV12-3 or TRBV12-4 to TRBJ2-5; TRBD1 matches 11 bases. The CDR3 totals 14 residues. Losses at the gene ends were 6 bases for V and 5 bases for J; bases not matched to a gene: 5. Here the CDR3 reads CASRSGQGDETQYF. Here the CDR3 DNA reads TGTGCCAGCAGGTCGGGACAGGGGGATGAGACCCAGTACTTC.

This clonotype was counted many times. The J gene is TRBJ1-2, the V gene TRBV4-1; 11 bases line up with TRBD1. CDR3 size: 17 residues. The germline V gene encodes CDR1 MGHRA and CDR2 YSYEKL. V was pared by 2 bases and J by 1 base, with 6 bases of the junction left unmatched. CDR3 protein: CASSQRTGGADNYGYTF. The CDR3 coding sequence is TGCGCCAGCAGCCAACGGACAGGGGGCGCAGATAACTATGGCTACACCTTC.

The V and J genes are TRBV20-1 and TRBJ1-2; D gene unclear. The CDR3 covers 14 residues. The V gene lost 3 bases and the J gene lost 2 bases, with 13 bases spanning the gap. Germline V gene sequence: CDR1 DFQATT, CDR2 SNEGSKA (reference sequence). The CDR3 region is CSASPGARNYGYTF. The CDR3 DNA sequence: TGCAGTGCTAGCCCCGGTGCGAGGAACTATGGCTACACCTTC.

The CDR3 DNA follows: TGTGCCAGCAGCCCCGGGACAGGGGGAAACAATGAGCAGTTCTTC. This gives the protein CASSPGTGGNNEQFF. The chain joins TRBV3-1 to TRBJ2-1, with 11 bases fitting TRBD1. The CDR3 runs 15 residues. With V trimmed by 4 bases and J by 5 bases, 4 bases remained unmatched. Germline V CDR1 and CDR2: LGHDT, YNNKEL (reference sequence).

The rearrangement uses TRBV3-1 and TRBJ1-1, with 9 bases identical to TRBD1. In germline, CDR1 is LGHDT, CDR2 YNNKEL (reference sequence). CDR3 length: 17 residues. The ends lost 4 bases at V and 5 bases at J; junction bases unmatched: 14. The CDR3 here is CASSPFNLGTGRTEAFF. Here the CDR3 DNA reads TGTGCCAGCAGCCCCTTCAACCTAGGGACAGGGAGGACTGAAGCTTTCTTT.

The chain is built from TRBV12-3 or TRBV12-4 and TRBJ2-3; no firm D call. V was trimmed by 4 bases and J by 0 bases, leaving 5 bases between them. There are 13 residues in the CDR3. Here the CDR3 DNA reads TGTGCCAGCAGTTCCGAAAGCACAGATACGCAGTATTTT. Translated: CASSSESTDTQYF.

The V gene is TRBV28, the J gene TRBJ2-4; D is undetermined. Trimming removed 3 bases at V and 6 bases at J, with 6 bases between. Germline V gives CDR1 MDHEN, CDR2 SYDVKM. The CDR3 length is 12 residues. DNA of the CDR3: TGTGCCAGCAGTTTGAAGGGAAACATTCAGTACTTC. As protein: CASSLKGNIQYF.

The gene calls are TRBV5-4 and TRBJ1-5; TRBD1 is a possible D gene (6 bases). Germline values: CDR1 SGHNT, CDR2 YYREEE (reference sequence). Trimming pared 0 bases from V and 8 bases from J, leaving 9 bases between. This CDR3 spans 13 amino acids. CDR3 sequence (DNA): TGTGCCAGCAGCTTGGAGGGGGGGAAGCCCCAGCATTTT. It yields the protein CASSLEGGKPQHF. The full variable domain, in which reference TRBV5-4 and TRBJ1-5 provide the parts outside the CDR3, is ETGVTQSPTHLIKTRGQQVTLRCSSQSGHNTVSWYQQALGQGPQFIFQYYREEENGRGNFPPRFSGLQFPNYSSELNVNALELDDSALYLCASSLEGGKPQHFGDGTRLSIL.

The sample holds many counts of this clonotype. The chain uses TRBV20-1 and TRBJ1-1, with no clear D. This CDR3 is 12 amino acids long. CDR1 is DFQATT, CDR2 SNEGSKA, per germline (reference sequence). Trimming shortened V by 3 bases and J by 1 base, and 6 bases separated the two germline ends. The CDR3, as DNA: TGCAGTGCTAGGAGACAGAACACTGAAGCTTTCTTT. This translates into CSARRQNTEAFF.

This clonotype showed up just a few times. V is TRBV10-3 and J is TRBJ1-6; D ambiguous. Between the trimmed V and J ends, which lost 8 bases and 10 bases, there was a span of 18 bases. CDR1 ENHRY and CDR2 SYGVKD come from the germline V gene. This CDR3 contains 14 residues. CDR3 DNA: TGTGCCATCCGGGTGGAACCGATAGTATCACCCCTCCACTTT. Protein sequence: CAIRVEPIVSPLHF.

This clonotype has a count of ten or more. The DNA of the CDR3 is TGTGCCAGCAGTAATTTTCCACCTATGAACACTGAAGCTTTCTTT. As protein: CASSNFPPMNTEAFF. The chain uses TRBV6-5 and TRBJ1-1; D remains unclear. This CDR3 contains 15 residues. The germline V gene has CDR1 MNHEY and CDR2 SVGAGI. Trimming shortened V by 5 bases and J by 0 bases, and 13 bases separated the two germline ends.

This clonotype came up once. A read error may explain this, as a much larger clone is one base away. The chain uses TRBV18 and TRBJ2-7, with a possible D match to TRBD1 (5 bases). The germline CDR1 and CDR2 sequences are KGHSH and LQKENI. The length of the CDR3 is 13 residues. CDR3 sequence reads: CVSSQQDSYEQYF. CDR3 bases: TGTGTCAGCTCGCAACAGGACTCCTACGAGCAGTACTTC.

The gene calls are TRBV6-1 and TRBJ2-3; 8 nucleotides align to TRBD2. CDR1 and CDR2 from the germline V gene are MNHNS and SASEGT. There are 14 residues in the CDR3. Germline trimming cut 11 bases from V and 2 bases from J; bases unmatched to any gene: 9. The CDR3 region is CALTGTSTTDTQYF. The CDR3 coding sequence is TGTGCCCTGACCGGGACTAGTACCACAGATACGCAGTATTTT.

This clonotype was seen many times. This chain uses TRBV12-3 or TRBV12-4 with TRBJ1-4; 7 nucleotides align to TRBD1. This CDR3 has 15 residues. With V trimmed by 5 bases and J by 1 base, 4 bases remained unmatched. The chain's CDR3 is CASSQPGGTNEKLFF. CDR3 DNA: TGTGCCAGCAGTCAACCAGGGGGAACTAATGAAAAACTGTTTTTT.

This clonotype turned up a few times. The V gene is TRBV20-1, the J gene TRBJ1-1, with a tentative D call TRBD1 (6 bases). Trimming took 4 bases from V and 3 from J, leaving 9 bases between them. CDR1 DFQATT and CDR2 SNEGSKA come from the germline V gene (reference sequence). The CDR3 sequence is 12 residues long. The CDR3 is CSATRQDTEAFF. Here the CDR3 DNA reads TGCAGTGCTACCCGACAGGACACTGAAGCTTTCTTT.

Of note for this clonotype: An end of the junction does not agree with germline; a read error may underlie this. The chain joins TRBV28 to TRBJ2-3; D could derive from TRBD1 or TRBD2 (6 bases each). Germline V gene sequence: CDR1 MDHEN, CDR2 SYDVKM. The CDR3 has 17 amino acids. CDR3 amino acids: CSSGGGFNRGTTDTQYF. As DNA, the CDR3 is TGTTCCAGCGGAGGGGGTTTTAACCGGGGAACCACAGATACGCAGTATTTT.

J is TRBJ2-2 and V is TRBV21-1; TRBD1 is taken as the D call from the table, unchecked against the DNA. TRBV21-1 is classified as a pseudogene. The CDR3 has 19 residues. The CDR3 region is CASSRTRARDRGGTGELFF. The DNA for the CDR3 is TGTGCCAGCAGCAGAACAAGGGCACGGGACAGGGGAGGTACCGGGGAGCTGTTTTTT.

This clonotype showed up many times. J is TRBJ2-5 and V is TRBV27; D gene unclear. The V gene's germline CDR1 is MNHEY and CDR2 SMNVEV (reference sequence). Trimming stripped 6 bases from V and 2 bases from J, with 13 bases between. This CDR3 is built from 14 residues. The CDR3 coding sequence is TGTGCCAGCAGCTCCTGGGCAGTTCAAGAGACCCAGTACTTC. Protein product: CASSSWAVQETQYF.

This clonotype was seen only a few times. This chain joins TRBV11-2 and TRBJ1-5, with 7 nucleotides matching TRBD1. The CDR3 runs to 17 residues. Germline V lookup: CDR1 SGHAT, CDR2 FQNNGV. Trimming removed 2 bases from V and 1 base from J; junction bases left unmatched: 8. The CDR3 DNA is TGTGCCAGCAGCTTATCTTCAGGGACAGCCAGCAATCAGCCCCAGCATTTT. Its translation: CASSLSSGTASNQPQHF.

This clonotype was counted once. One end of the junction varies from germline; a read error may be responsible. This rearrangement joins TRBV2 to TRBJ1-2, with 9 bases that match TRBD1. Germline V gene sequence: CDR1 SNHLY, CDR2 FYNNEI. This CDR3 is 16 amino acids long. For the CDR3, the DNA is TGTGCCGGCAGCAATCCTGGACAGGGGAGCTACTATGGCTACACCTTC. Translation gives CAGSNPGQGSYYGYTF. The variable domain in full, with the rest retrieved from reference TRBV2 and TRBJ1-2, is EPEVTQTPSHQVTQMGQEVILRCVPISNHLYFYWYRQILGQKVEFLVSFYNNEISEKSEIFDDQFSVERPDGSNFTLKIRSTKLEDSAMYFCAGSNPGQGSYYGYTFGSGTRLTVV.

Only a few counts were recorded for this clonotype. J is TRBJ2-7 and V is TRBV10-3; D unclear. The CDR3 extends over 11 amino acids. Germline CDR1 and CDR2: ENHRY and SYGVKD. V was trimmed by 10 bases and J by 0 bases, leaving 7 bases between them. The CDR3 spells CATAASYEQYF. The CDR3 nucleotides are TGTGCCACCGCCGCCTCCTACGAGCAGTACTTC.

V is TRBV6-1 and J is TRBJ2-7, with a weak D call TRBD2 (5 bases). The CDR3 consists of 16 residues. Per the germline V gene, CDR1 is MNHNS and CDR2 is SASEGT. Trimming pared 1 base from V and 3 bases from J, leaving 16 bases between. The CDR3 spells CASSEEAPGLYYEQYF. The CDR3 nucleotides are TGTGCCAGCAGTGAAGAGGCCCCCGGACTTTACTACGAGCAGTACTTC.

In its sample, this clonotype was seen many times. The rearrangement links TRBV2 to TRBJ2-5; D may be TRBD1 (6 bases). Per germline, CDR1 SNHLY and CDR2 FYNNEI. The CDR3 loop spans 13 amino acids. Trimming cost V 7 bases and J 0 bases, with 9 bases left between them. This CDR3 reads CASNREHQETQYF. Written as DNA, the CDR3 is TGTGCCAGCAACAGGGAACACCAAGAGACCCAGTACTTC.

This clonotype has only a few counts. The chain carries TRBV10-3 and TRBJ2-7; 12 positions match TRBD2. Trimming took 6 bases from V and 2 from J; bases not matched to a gene: 5. Germline CDR1 and CDR2: ENHRY and SYGVKD. This CDR3 region has 15 residues. CDR3: CAIRSPSGGAYEQYF. In DNA, the CDR3 is TGTGCCATCAGAAGTCCTAGCGGGGGGGCCTACGAGCAGTACTTC.

About this clonotype itself: Just one base apart from a much larger clone, this may be a read error. The chain is built from TRBV7-8 and TRBJ1-5, with a weak D call TRBD1 (5 bases). CDR3 length: 16 residues. The germline V gene has CDR1 SGHVS and CDR2 FQNEAQ. The CDR3 DNA reads TGTGCCATCAGCTTAGGCAGGACATATAGCAATCAGCCCCAGCATTTT. Translation: CAISLGRTYSNQPQHF.

This clonotype turned up a few times. The rearrangement joins TRBV20-1 to TRBJ1-2; the D gene is possibly TRBD1 (6 bases). Germline lookup yields CDR1 DFQATT and CDR2 SNEGSKA (reference sequence). This CDR3 has 15 residues. V lost 0 bases and J 3 bases, leaving 14 bases between the germline ends. CDR3 sequence (DNA): TGCAGTGCTAGAGATAGAACAGGGACCCACTATGGCTACACCTTC. Translating gives CSARDRTGTHYGYTF.

The rearrangement joins TRBV15 to TRBJ1-2; possible D gene TRBD1, 6 bases. Germline CDR1 reads LNHNV; CDR2 reads YYDKDF (reference sequence). This CDR3 is built from 15 residues. The ends were cut back, 0 bases at V and 10 bases at J, with 18 bases in the middle. The CDR3 DNA follows: TGTGCCACCAGCAGAGACAGGGGCCACCGTTACTCCTACACCTTC. Translating gives CATSRDRGHRYSYTF. The complete variable domain, with remaining parts taken from reference TRBV15 and TRBJ1-2, reads DAMVIQNPRYQVTQFGKPVTLSCSQTLNHNVMYWYQQKSSQAPKLLFHYYDKDFNNEADTPDNFQSRRPNTSFCFLDIRSPGLGDTAMYLCATSRDRGHRYSYTFGSGTRLTVV.

The V gene is TRBV10-3, the J gene TRBJ1-1, with D perhaps TRBD1 (6 bases). Germline values: CDR1 ENHRY, CDR2 SYGVKD. The CDR3 sequence is 14 residues long. The V gene lost 4 bases and the J gene lost 2 bases, with 11 bases spanning the gap. The CDR3: CAISGGGTNTEAFF. The CDR3 bases are TGTGCCATCAGTGGGGGGGGCACAAACACTGAAGCTTTCTTT.